Each of the 19 T cell receptor beta chains below was sequenced from the same sample in a study of blood T cell repertoires in COVID-19. Using immunoSEQ multiplex PCR, the repertoire was profiled, and TCRdb retains in-frame clones only, with some absent. Here the sample spans 150,000 to 200,000 clones, approximately 88% being singletons. The sequenced material came from PBMCs or T cells enriched from blood (not recorded which). The source is a woman under 30 who had recovered from COVID-19.

This clone was found once. The CDR3 is CASSPYGAGGAGQPQHF. As DNA, the CDR3 is TGTGCCAGCAGCCCCTACGGGGCAGGGGGCGCGGGGCAGCCCCAGCATTTT. The chain is built from TRBV7-8 and TRBJ1-5; 8 bases line up with TRBD1. Unmatched junction bases numbered 16, after V lost 5 bases and J lost 7 bases. Germline-derived CDR1 and CDR2 are SGHVS and FQNEAQ. There are 17 residues in the CDR3.

This clone was seen a few times. V is TRBV2 and J is TRBJ1-2, with D perhaps matching TRBD1 (5 bases). The length of the CDR3 is 12 residues. V gave up 4 bases and J gave up 8 bases, with 11 bases separating them. Germline V lookup: CDR1 SNHLY, CDR2 FYNNEI. CDR3 nucleotide sequence: TGTGCCAGCAGTGTGGCCAGGGCGGGCTACACCTTC. Its translation is CASSVARAGYTF.

The chain links TRBV5-6 to TRBJ1-2; D remains unclear. Germline values: CDR1 SGHDT, CDR2 YYEEEE. Trimming cost V 4 bases and J 10 bases, with 20 bases left between them. The CDR3 covers 14 residues. The DNA of the CDR3 is TGTGCCAGCAGCGGCCCTCTCGCAACGGTAGCCTACACCTTC. Translating gives CASSGPLATVAYTF.

The chain employs TRBV2 and TRBJ2-1, with D tentatively TRBD2 (6 bases). The CDR3 spans 14 residues. Looked up from germline, CDR1 is SNHLY and CDR2 is FYNNEI. V was cut by 8 bases and J by 1 base, with 12 bases left in between. In DNA form, the CDR3 reads TGTGCCAGCCTGCGGGATCAATCCTACAATGAGCAGTTCTTC. Protein product: CASLRDQSYNEQFF. Based on the CDR3 plus reference TRBV2 and TRBJ2-1, the full variable domain is EPEVTQTPSHQVTQMGQEVILRCVPISNHLYFYWYRQILGQKVEFLVSFYNNEISEKSEIFDDQFSVERPDGSNFTLKIRSTKLEDSAMYFCASLRDQSYNEQFFGPGTRLTVL.

The chain uses TRBV6-5 and TRBJ1-1; the D gene is possibly TRBD1 (6 bases). This CDR3 spans 12 amino acids. Trimming stripped 7 bases from V and 6 bases from J, with 12 bases between. CDR1 and CDR2 (germline): MNHEY, SVGAGI. In nucleotides, the CDR3 is TGTGCCAGCACCCAACAGGGCGCTGAAGCTTTCTTT. This sequence encodes CASTQQGAEAFF.

The chain uses TRBV6-5 and TRBJ2-5; D is perhaps TRBD1 (5 bases). V was cut by 2 bases and J by 5 bases, with 12 bases left in between. CDR1 and CDR2 from the germline V gene are MNHEY and SVGAGI. This CDR3 spans 14 amino acids. Here the CDR3 reads CASSYDRFGETQYF. The CDR3 region has the DNA TGTGCCAGCAGTTACGACAGATTTGGGGAGACCCAGTACTTC.

V usage is TRBV4-1 and J usage is TRBJ2-1; 8 bases line up with TRBD2. The junction had 4 bases not matched to a gene; V was cut back by 0 bases and J by 6 bases. Per germline, CDR1 MGHRA and CDR2 YSYEKL. This CDR3 has 15 residues. CDR3 DNA: TGCGCCAGCAGCCAAGAACCCGGGACTAGCAATGAGCAGTTCTTC. The encoded protein is CASSQEPGTSNEQFF.

The chain has TRBV6-5 and TRBJ1-2; weak D call: TRBD1 (6 bases). Looked up from germline, CDR1 is MNHEY and CDR2 is SVGAGI. There are 15 residues in the CDR3. V shed 0 bases and J shed 4 bases, with 12 bases lying between them. The CDR3 DNA reads as TGTGCCAGCAGTTACTCTGGGGGAGGGGGCTATGGCTACACCTTC. This translates into CASSYSGGGGYGYTF.

V gene TRBV6-2 or TRBV6-3 combines with J gene TRBJ2-5, with 9 positions matching TRBD2. The CDR3 extends over 17 amino acids. Trimming cost V 1 base and J 1 base; bases outside gene matches: 7. CDR1 and CDR2 (germline): MNHEY, SVGEGT. CDR3 residues: CASSYLELAGFQETQYF. CDR3 nucleotide sequence: TGTGCCAGCAGTTACTTGGAACTAGCGGGTTTCCAAGAGACCCAGTACTTC.

The genes are TRBV2 and TRBJ1-5, with TRBD1 identical over 8 bases. CDR1 and CDR2 (germline): SNHLY, FYNNEI. The CDR3 extends over 12 amino acids. V lost 6 bases and J lost 11; bases outside the gene matches: 6. CDR3 bases: TGTGCCAGCAGATTGACAGGGGAGGCCCAGCATTTT. This gives the protein CASRLTGEAQHF. Combining the CDR3 with reference TRBV2 and TRBJ1-5 gives the whole variable domain EPEVTQTPSHQVTQMGQEVILRCVPISNHLYFYWYRQILGQKVEFLVSFYNNEISEKSEIFDDQFSVERPDGSNFTLKIRSTKLEDSAMYFCASRLTGEAQHFGDGTRLSIL.

CDR3 region: CASSQERAYSPQHF. As DNA, the CDR3 is TGCGCCAGCAGCCAAGAGAGGGCGTACTCGCCCCAGCATTTT. This chain links TRBV4-1 with TRBJ1-5; D not certain. The CDR3 consists of 14 residues. Trimming took 0 bases from V and 9 from J, leaving 12 bases between them. Germline CDR1 and CDR2: MGHRA and YSYEKL.

This rearrangement joins TRBV28 to TRBJ1-4; 7 positions match TRBD1. CDR1 and CDR2 from the germline V gene are MDHEN and SYDVKM. The CDR3 is 15 amino acids. Germline trimming cut 6 bases from V and 5 bases from J; bases unmatched to any gene: 9. The CDR3 region has the DNA TGTGCCAGCAGGCTACAGGGGAGCGGGAATGAAAAACTGTTTTTT. As protein: CASRLQGSGNEKLFF.

V gene TRBV6-5 combines with J gene TRBJ2-1, with D unresolved. The CDR3 runs to 14 residues. Germline CDR1 is MNHEY and CDR2 is SVGAGI. Trimming took off 5 bases at V and 8 bases at J, with 16 bases between the two ends. Here the CDR3 DNA reads TGTGCCAGCAGTACGATACCCGGGTGGGATGAGCAGTTCTTC. Translating it yields CASSTIPGWDEQFF.

V usage is TRBV27 and J usage is TRBJ2-7; the D gene is possibly TRBD1 (6 bases). Germline-derived CDR1 and CDR2 are MNHEY and SMNVEV (reference sequence). The V end was cut by 4 bases, the J end by 6 bases, with 13 bases between. The CDR3 covers 13 residues. Here the CDR3 reads CASSSGHPGEQYF. The CDR3 DNA reads TGTGCCAGCAGTTCGGGACATCCGGGCGAGCAGTACTTC.

The genes are TRBV11-2 and TRBJ2-2; 9 nucleotides match TRBD1. The CDR3 sequence is 16 residues long. With 3 bases clipped from V and 4 bases from J, the junction kept 6 bases outside the gene matches. Germline V gene lookup returns CDR1 SGHAT and CDR2 FQNNGV. This CDR3 reads CASSLSQGASTGELFF. CDR3 sequence (DNA): TGTGCCAGCAGCTTGTCACAGGGGGCGAGCACCGGGGAGCTGTTTTTT.

This chain joins TRBV7-8 and TRBJ1-1; maybe TRBD1 (5 bases). V shed 1 base and J shed 0 bases, with 12 bases lying between them. This CDR3 spans 16 amino acids. The germline V gene has CDR1 SGHVS and CDR2 FQNEAQ. Here the CDR3 reads CASSLGQLIMNTEAFF. The CDR3 nucleotides are TGTGCCAGCAGCTTAGGACAGCTAATAATGAACACTGAAGCTTTCTTT.

This chain uses TRBV18 with TRBJ1-1; weak D call: TRBD1 (6 bases). The CDR3 runs to 13 residues. The V gene lost 3 bases and the J gene lost 4 bases, with 9 bases spanning the gap. Germline CDR1 KGHSH, CDR2 LQKENI. The CDR3: CASSPQGSTEAFF. The DNA for the CDR3 is TGTGCCAGCTCACCCCAGGGGAGCACTGAAGCTTTCTTT.

CDR3 amino acids: CASSVTGGAERDTQYF. CDR3 sequence (DNA): TGTGCCAGCAGCGTCACAGGGGGCGCGGAGAGAGATACGCAGTATTTT. V and J are TRBV9 and TRBJ2-3; 9 nucleotides align to TRBD1. The germline CDR1 and CDR2 sequences are SGDLS and YYNGEE. V dropped 2 bases and J dropped 5; count of bases not matched to a gene: 9. This CDR3 is 16 amino acids long.

V usage is TRBV19 and J usage is TRBJ2-7, with 8 nucleotides matching TRBD1. CDR1 is LNHDA and CDR2 is SQIVND in the germline V gene (reference sequence). V was clipped by 4 bases and J by 7 bases; unmatched bases: 9. There are 14 residues in the CDR3. The CDR3 region has the DNA TGTGCCAGTAGTACCCGACAGGGGCCAGTGGAGCAGTACTTC. The encoded protein is CASSTRQGPVEQYF.